This T cell receptor (beta chain) was found in a study of blood T cell repertoires in COVID-19. Self-reported history from a screening survey and questionnaire set each donor's cohort. From germline, CDR1 is WNHNN and CDR2 SYGVQD (reference sequence). This CDR3 comprises 13 residues. Trimming removed 4 bases from V and 3 bases from J; junction bases left unmatched: 2. Sequencing was performed with immunoSEQ multiplex PCR; in TCRdb, only in-frame clones are kept and a portion is missing. The data show 330,000 or so clones, roughly 86% seen once. This chain connects TRBV10-1 to TRBJ2-7; TRBD1 matches 8 bases. Sample: PBMCs or T cells enriched from blood (not recorded which). This clonotype originated in a young woman who had been exposed to COVID-19. CDR3: CASSVGTGYEQYF. DNA of the CDR3: TGCGCCAGCAGTGTAGGGACAGGCTACGAGCAGTACTTC.